This T cell receptor (beta chain) was retrieved from a study of technical replicates of blood from four donors. V lost 6 bases, J lost 7 bases, and 4 bases stayed unmatched. Per the germline V gene, CDR1 is WNHNN and CDR2 is SYGVQD (reference sequence). There are 12 residues in the CDR3. The method was immunoSEQ multiplex PCR; TCRdb's version includes in-frame clones alone and lacks a portion of them. The data show 53,000 or so clones, about 93% seen once. This receptor was identified in a human donor in good health. Some clones in this sample may be carry-over from other donors' samples. Sequenced sample: PBMCs. The rearrangement uses TRBV10-1 and TRBJ2-7; 9 bases map to TRBD1. CDR3 amino acids: CASSPTGGEQYF. The CDR3 coding sequence is TGCGCCAGCAGCCCGACAGGGGGGGAGCAGTACTTC.